This TCR beta chain was captured by sequencing in a study of blood T cell repertoires in COVID-19. Libraries were prepared by immunoSEQ multiplex PCR; TCRdb keeps only in-frame clonotypes and omits some of them. The sample has some 200,000 clones, 80% to 90% seen once. CDR1 is LGHNA and CDR2 is YSLEER in the germline V gene. The CDR3 consists of 16 residues. Trimming removed 0 bases from V and 2 bases from J, with 13 bases in between. The rearrangement uses TRBV4-3 and TRBJ1-2; D is unresolved. This TCR was recovered from a woman aged 80 or over with acute or convalescent COVID-19. The sequencing sample was made of peripheral blood. This chain's CDR3 is CASSQDRGRENYGYTF. CDR3 bases: TGCGCCAGCAGCCAAGATAGAGGGAGGGAGAACTATGGCTACACCTTC.